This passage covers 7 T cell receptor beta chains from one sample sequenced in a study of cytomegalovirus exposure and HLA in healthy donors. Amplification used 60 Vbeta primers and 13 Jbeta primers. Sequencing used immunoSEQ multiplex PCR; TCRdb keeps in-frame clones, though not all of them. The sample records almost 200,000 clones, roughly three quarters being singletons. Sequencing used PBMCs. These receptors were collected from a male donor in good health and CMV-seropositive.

CDR3 protein: CASSPRTGAPSYNEQFF. The CDR3 DNA is TGTGCCAGCTCACCGAGGACAGGGGCCCCCTCCTACAATGAGCAGTTCTTC. The chain has TRBV18 and TRBJ2-1; TRBD1 agrees at 9 bases. The trim removed 3 bases at V and 0 bases at J, leaving 6 bases unmatched. The CDR3 covers 17 residues. Looked up from germline, CDR1 is KGHSH and CDR2 is LQKENI.

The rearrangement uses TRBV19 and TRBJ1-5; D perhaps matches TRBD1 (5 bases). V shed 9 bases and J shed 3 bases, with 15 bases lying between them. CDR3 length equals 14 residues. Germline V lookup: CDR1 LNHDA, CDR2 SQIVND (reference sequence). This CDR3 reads CASAGSRPNQPQHF. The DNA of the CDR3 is TGTGCCAGCGCAGGGTCCCGTCCCAATCAGCCCCAGCATTTT. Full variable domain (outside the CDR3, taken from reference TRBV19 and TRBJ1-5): DGGITQSPKYLFRKEGQNVTLSCEQNLNHDAMYWYRQDPGQGLRLIYYSQIVNDFQKGDIAEGYSVSREKKESFPLTVTSAQKNPTAFYLCASAGSRPNQPQHFGDGTRLSIL.

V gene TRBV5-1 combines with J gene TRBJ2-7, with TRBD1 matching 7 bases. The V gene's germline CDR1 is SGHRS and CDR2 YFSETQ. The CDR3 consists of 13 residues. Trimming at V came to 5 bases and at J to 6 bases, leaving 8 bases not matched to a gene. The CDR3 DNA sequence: TGCGCCAGCAGGATTCAGGGGGTCACCGAGCAGTACTTC. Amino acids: CASRIQGVTEQYF.

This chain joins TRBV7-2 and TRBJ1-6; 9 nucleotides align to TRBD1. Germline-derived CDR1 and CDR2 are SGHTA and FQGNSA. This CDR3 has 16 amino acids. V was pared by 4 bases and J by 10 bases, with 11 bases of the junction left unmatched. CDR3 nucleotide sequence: TGTGCCAGCAGCTCGACTGGGACAGGGCAGGGATCACCCCTCCACTTT. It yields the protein CASSSTGTGQGSPLHF.

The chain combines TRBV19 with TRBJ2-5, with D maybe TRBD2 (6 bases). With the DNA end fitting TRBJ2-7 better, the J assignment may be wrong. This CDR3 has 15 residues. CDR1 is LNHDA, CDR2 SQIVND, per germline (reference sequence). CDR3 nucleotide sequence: TGTGCCAGTAGTCCCGAGGAGGGGTACTCCTACGAGCAGTACTTC. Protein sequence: CASSPEEGYSYEQYF.

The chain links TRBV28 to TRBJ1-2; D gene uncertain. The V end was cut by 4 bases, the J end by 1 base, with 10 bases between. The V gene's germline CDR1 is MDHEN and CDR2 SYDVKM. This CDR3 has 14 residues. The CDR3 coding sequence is TGTGCCAGCAGTTCCCCGGGGTTTAACTATGGCTACACCTTC. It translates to CASSSPGFNYGYTF.

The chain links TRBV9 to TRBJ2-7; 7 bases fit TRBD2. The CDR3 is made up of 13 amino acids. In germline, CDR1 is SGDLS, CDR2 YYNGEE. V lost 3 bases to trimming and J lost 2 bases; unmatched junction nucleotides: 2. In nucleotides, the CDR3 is TGTGCCAGCAGCGGGGGGGGTACCTACGAGCAGTACTTC. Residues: CASSGGGTYEQYF.